The 32 T cell receptor beta chains below come from one sample, sequenced in a study of cytomegalovirus exposure and HLA in healthy donors. It was with 60 Vbeta and 13 Jbeta primers that the PCR ran. TCRdb keeps only in-frame clones here, not all; method: immunoSEQ multiplex PCR. The sample yields 210,000 or so clones, roughly 79% seen once. The sample comprised PBMCs. Receptor source: a young man in good health and CMV-seronegative.

The chain recombines TRBV5-6 with TRBJ2-5; 10 bases fit TRBD1. With the DNA end fitting TRBJ2-7 better, the J assignment may be wrong. CDR1 is SGHDT, CDR2 YYEEEE, per germline. The CDR3 sequence is 15 residues long. The CDR3 DNA follows: TGTGCCAGCAGCTTTGGGACAGGGGCATTCGGCGAGCAGTACTTC. It specifies CASSFGTGAFGEQYF.

This sequence joins TRBV6-5 and TRBJ1-1, with a possible D match to TRBD1 (6 bases). Germline CDR1 reads MNHEY; CDR2 reads SVGAGI. With 1 base removed from V and 6 bases from J, the gap between germline ends came to 18 bases. The CDR3 has 16 residues. DNA for the CDR3: TGTGCCAGCAGTTACTACAAGGGGGGGGATGTGGCTGAAGCTTTCTTT. Its translation: CASSYYKGGDVAEAFF.

The chain carries TRBV7-9 and TRBJ2-1; possible D gene TRBD1, 6 bases. The CDR3 covers 17 residues. The V end lost 4 bases, the J end lost 9 bases, and 25 bases lay between the germline ends. Germline CDR1 is SEHNR and CDR2 is FQNEAQ (reference sequence). The CDR3: CASSSLTGSSATAEQFF. DNA of the CDR3: TGTGCCAGCAGCTCGCTAACAGGGAGTTCGGCGACGGCTGAGCAGTTCTTC.

This clone appeared once. This sequence joins TRBV25-1 and TRBJ2-3; 8 nucleotides agree with TRBD1. The CDR3 totals 14 residues. CDR1 is MGHDK, CDR2 SYGVNS, per germline. V lost 5 bases to trimming and J lost 0 bases; unmatched junction nucleotides: 1. As DNA, the CDR3 is TGTGCCAGCAGTTCAGGGGGCAGCACAGATACGCAGTATTTT. It specifies CASSSGGSTDTQYF. The complete variable domain, with remaining parts taken from reference TRBV25-1 and TRBJ2-3, reads EADIYQTPRYLVIGTGKKITLECSQTMGHDKMYWYQQDPGMELHLIHYSYGVNSTEKGDLSSESTVSRIRTEHFPLTLESARPSHTSQYLCASSSGGSTDTQYFGPGTRLTVL.

The chain links TRBV6-4 to TRBJ1-5; no firm D call. V lost 0 bases to trimming and J lost 3 bases, with 15 bases between them. CDR1 and CDR2 (germline): MRHNA, SNTAGT. CDR3 length: 17 residues. CDR3 in amino acids: CASSDSTRGNDNQPQHF. CDR3 nucleotide sequence: TGTGCCAGCAGTGACTCGACGCGGGGAAACGACAATCAGCCCCAGCATTTT.

On this clone itself: The junction departs from germline at one end; a sequencing error may be responsible. This rearrangement joins TRBV7-7 to TRBJ2-2, with no clear D. This CDR3 comprises 15 residues. Germline CDR1 SSHAT, CDR2 FNYEAQ (reference sequence). CDR3 residues: CASSPTWAESGELFF. The CDR3 coding sequence is TGTGCTAGCAGCCCCACCTGGGCAGAGAGCGGGGAGCTGTTTTTT.

V is TRBV9 and J is TRBJ1-2; D unresolved. CDR1 is SGDLS, CDR2 YYNGEE, per germline. V lost 0 bases and J 7 bases, leaving 7 bases between the germline ends. CDR3 size: 12 residues. The CDR3 protein is CASSVGTGGYTF. CDR3 in DNA: TGTGCCAGCAGCGTAGGAACTGGTGGCTACACCTTC.

The chain uses TRBV7-2 and TRBJ2-5; 7 bases are a match to TRBD2. V lost 4 bases, J lost 5 bases, and 7 bases stayed unmatched. Germline lookup yields CDR1 SGHTA and CDR2 FQGNSA. The CDR3 covers 14 residues. The CDR3 sequence: CASSSPLALETQYF. Written as DNA, the CDR3 is TGTGCCAGCAGCTCCCCACTAGCGTTGGAGACCCAGTACTTC.

This sequence joins TRBV10-2 and TRBJ2-5; TRBD1 matches 9 bases. Germline CDR1 is WSHSY and CDR2 is SAAADI. This CDR3 has 13 amino acids. The J segment lost 2 bases and the V segment lost 9 bases, leaving 4 bases of the junction unmatched. The CDR3: CASSGQGQETQYF. The CDR3 region has the DNA TGCGCCAGTAGCGGACAGGGGCAAGAGACCCAGTACTTC.

This chain links TRBV4-1 with TRBJ2-5, with TRBD2 matching 8 bases. CDR1 and CDR2 (germline): MGHRA, YSYEKL. The trim removed 0 bases at V and 5 bases at J, leaving 11 bases unmatched. The CDR3 contains 17 residues. Here the CDR3 DNA reads TGCGCCAGCAGCCAAGATCCCGGACTAGCCTCTGAGGAGACCCAGTACTTC. It translates to CASSQDPGLASEETQYF.

The J gene is TRBJ2-7, the V gene TRBV7-3; 15 positions match TRBD2. The CDR3 consists of 16 residues. The V gene end was trimmed by 5 bases and the J gene end by 5 bases; junction bases not matched to a gene: 7. Germline V gene sequence: CDR1 SGHTA, CDR2 FQGTGA. The CDR3 nucleotides are TGTGCCAGCAGCAGAGGACTAGCGGGGGGGCCCCACGAGCAGTACTTC. Residues: CASSRGLAGGPHEQYF. The variable domain in full, completed from reference TRBV7-3 and TRBJ2-7, reads GAGVSQTPSNKVTEKGKYVELRCDPISGHTALYWYRQSLGQGPEFLIYFQGTGAADDSGLPNDRFFAVRPEGSVSTLKIQRTERGDSAVYLCASSRGLAGGPHEQYFGPGTRLTVT.

The chain has TRBV7-3 and TRBJ1-2, with 9 bases lining up with TRBD1. Germline V gene lookup returns CDR1 SGHTA and CDR2 FQGTGA. The CDR3 consists of 15 residues. Trimming at V came to 3 bases and at J to 2 bases, leaving 4 bases not matched to a gene. CDR3 protein: CASSFRQGENYGYTF. CDR3 coding DNA: TGTGCCAGCAGCTTCCGACAGGGGGAGAACTATGGCTACACCTTC.

The J gene is TRBJ2-5, the V gene TRBV19; weak D call: TRBD2 (6 bases). V was clipped by 5 bases and J by 5 bases, with 18 bases between them. CDR3 length equals 15 residues. Germline V gene lookup returns CDR1 LNHDA and CDR2 SQIVND (reference sequence). The CDR3 coding sequence is TGTGCCAGTAGTTCCCGACTAGAAATGTGGGAGACCCAGTACTTC. This sequence encodes CASSSRLEMWETQYF.

The V call is TRBV4-1, the J call TRBJ1-2; D gene uncertain. Germline V gives CDR1 MGHRA, CDR2 YSYEKL. The CDR3 is 17 residues long. V lost 0 bases and J 0 bases, leaving 14 bases between the germline ends. The CDR3 spells CASSQDVQEYSNYGYTF. Here the CDR3 DNA reads TGCGCCAGCAGCCAAGATGTGCAAGAGTATTCTAACTATGGCTACACCTTC.

This chain's CDR3 is CASSVGQGSTGNTIYF. In DNA, the CDR3 is TGTGCCAGCAGTGTGGGACAGGGGTCCACTGGAAACACCATATATTTT. The chain carries TRBV6-1 and TRBJ1-3, with 10 bases lining up with TRBD1. V gave up 4 bases and J gave up 2 bases; unmatched junction bases: 5. The CDR3 loop spans 16 amino acids. Germline V lookup: CDR1 MNHNS, CDR2 SASEGT.

The chain uses TRBV11-2 and TRBJ2-1, with 12 nucleotides matching TRBD1. J gave up 10 bases and V 2 bases, and 6 bases lay outside the gene matches. The CDR3 loop spans 15 amino acids. The germline V gene has CDR1 SGHAT and CDR2 FQNNGV. The DNA of the CDR3 is TGTGCCAGCAGCTTATGGGACAGGGGGCTCGAAGAGCAGTTCTTC. It translates to CASSLWDRGLEEQFF.

The rearrangement links TRBV4-3 to TRBJ2-1, with D maybe TRBD2 (7 bases). The CDR3 spans 15 residues. CDR1 is LGHNA and CDR2 is YSLEER in the germline V gene. The V end was cut by 1 base, the J end by 9 bases, with 16 bases between. This CDR3 reads CASSQAPPGGSEQFF. The CDR3 DNA follows: TGCGCCAGCAGCCAAGCCCCGCCGGGGGGCAGTGAGCAGTTCTTC.

This rearrangement joins TRBV21-1 to TRBJ2-7; the table's D call, TRBD1, was not checked against the DNA. TRBV21-1 is deemed a pseudogene. This CDR3 spans 15 amino acids. CDR3 protein: CASSNSGTGDYEQYF. CDR3 coding DNA: TGTGCCAGCAGCAATTCCGGGACAGGAGACTACGAGCAGTACTTC.

This clone appeared once. V usage is TRBV2 and J usage is TRBJ1-5, with 9 bases that match TRBD1. V shed 4 bases, J shed 2 bases, and the junction held 12 bases outside the gene matches. This CDR3 has 18 residues. From germline, CDR1 is SNHLY and CDR2 FYNNEI. DNA of the CDR3: TGTGCCAGCAGTGTACGCCGGGACAGGGATGGGCGCAATCAGCCCCAGCATTTT. This translates into CASSVRRDRDGRNQPQHF.

J is TRBJ2-7 and V is TRBV7-6, with 10 bases lining up with TRBD1. The germline gives CDR1 SGHVS, CDR2 FNYEAQ. Losses at the gene ends were 4 bases for V and 6 bases for J; bases not matched to a gene: 9. The CDR3 is 15 amino acids. The CDR3 DNA reads TGTGCCAGCAGCTCCCGACAGGGGGCGGTGGGCGAGCAGTACTTC. As protein: CASSSRQGAVGEQYF.

J is TRBJ1-2 and V is TRBV4-3; D possibly corresponds to TRBD1 (5 bases). V dropped 4 bases and J dropped 8 bases, with 23 bases sitting between them. Germline CDR1 and CDR2: LGHNA and YSLEER. The CDR3 consists of 16 residues. The DNA for the CDR3 is TGCGCCAGCAGCCCAGAGTCCAGGGTGATCCTGGGAGGCTACACCTTC. Translating gives CASSPESRVILGGYTF.

This chain connects TRBV18 to TRBJ2-7; D remains ambiguous. V was trimmed by 2 bases and J by 0 bases, leaving 11 bases between them. The CDR3 runs 15 residues. Germline V gene lookup returns CDR1 KGHSH and CDR2 LQKENI. The CDR3 DNA reads TGTGCCAGCTCACCAGCTTCTCTTAGCTCCTACGAGCAGTACTTC. Encoded protein: CASSPASLSSYEQYF.

The chain employs TRBV6-1 and TRBJ1-3; 7 nucleotides align to TRBD1. Germline V gene sequence: CDR1 MNHNS, CDR2 SASEGT. The ends lost 8 bases at V and 3 bases at J; junction bases unmatched: 4. This CDR3 contains 13 residues. The DNA of the CDR3 is TGTGCCAGCGGGCGACAGGGTGGAAACACCATATATTTT. Protein sequence: CASGRQGGNTIYF.

This chain uses TRBV6-5 with TRBJ1-2; no firm D call. Trimming removed 7 bases from V and 8 bases from J, with 17 bases in between. Germline V lookup: CDR1 MNHEY, CDR2 SVGAGI. The CDR3 runs to 13 residues. CDR3 sequence: CASTTKEERGYTF. In nucleotides, the CDR3 is TGTGCCAGCACCACAAAGGAGGAGAGAGGCTACACCTTC.

This chain connects TRBV7-2 to TRBJ1-6, with D perhaps matching TRBD1 (6 bases). CDR3 size: 15 residues. The ends were cut back, 5 bases at V and 7 bases at J, with 15 bases in the middle. Germline CDR1 SGHTA, CDR2 FQGNSA. As DNA, the CDR3 is TGTGCCAGCAGCACACAGGGAGACGAGAATTCACCCCTCCACTTT. It is translated as CASSTQGDENSPLHF.

The gene calls are TRBV4-3 and TRBJ2-5, with D perhaps TRBD1 (6 bases). The CDR3 length is 16 residues. Trimming cost V 4 bases and J 4 bases, with 19 bases left between them. Germline lookup yields CDR1 LGHNA and CDR2 YSLEER. CDR3 sequence reads: CASSLHEQGGGETQYF. CDR3 nucleotides: TGCGCCAGCAGCCTCCATGAACAGGGTGGAGGAGAGACCCAGTACTTC.

The chain combines TRBV29-1 with TRBJ2-5; 12 nucleotides line up with TRBD1. CDR1 and CDR2 from the germline V gene are SQVTM and ANQGSEA. The V segment lost 7 bases and the J segment 3 bases; nucleotides outside the gene matches: 9. The CDR3 is made up of 15 amino acids. CDR3 nucleotides: TGCAGCGCCGGGACAGGGGGCTTTTGGAAAGAGACCCAGTACTTC. It codes for CSAGTGGFWKETQYF.

The chain combines TRBV11-1 with TRBJ1-1; D not certain. Germline V gives CDR1 SGHAT, CDR2 FQDESV (reference sequence). Trimming left V 1 base short and J 3 bases short, with 9 bases between. The CDR3 totals 14 residues. The CDR3 sequence is CASSLVLADTEAFF. In DNA form, the CDR3 reads TGTGCCAGCAGCTTAGTACTGGCGGACACTGAAGCTTTCTTT.

V gene TRBV23-1 combines with J gene TRBJ2-5; 10 bases are shared with TRBD2. TRBV23-1 has ORF status, its function being uncertain. The CDR3 is made up of 18 amino acids. The J segment lost 4 bases and the V segment lost 6 bases, leaving 17 bases of the junction unmatched. CDR3 loop: CASRHGLVAGGSGETQYF. The CDR3 DNA reads as TGCGCCAGCAGGCACGGCCTAGTAGCGGGGGGCTCGGGAGAGACCCAGTACTTC.

The chain joins TRBV11-2 to TRBJ2-5; 9 bases line up with TRBD1. Near its end, the DNA agrees better with TRBJ2-7, so the J call may be wrong. The CDR3 runs 14 residues. Germline assignment: CDR1 SGHAT and CDR2 FQNNGV. As DNA, the CDR3 is TGTGCCAGCAGGACCCGACAGGGGGCCTACGAGCAGTACTTC. It is translated as CASRTRQGAYEQYF.

CDR3 sequence: CASKRGEQETQYF. CDR3 coding DNA: TGTGCCAGTAAGCGGGGAGAACAAGAGACCCAGTACTTC. The chain is built from TRBV2 and TRBJ2-5; 7 bases are shared with TRBD2. The CDR3 spans 13 residues. The V gene's germline CDR1 is SNHLY and CDR2 FYNNEI. V dropped 9 bases and J dropped 2; count of bases not matched to a gene: 6. Looking up the rest from reference TRBV2 and TRBJ2-5 gives the full variable domain: EPEVTQTPSHQVTQMGQEVILRCVPISNHLYFYWYRQILGQKVEFLVSFYNNEISEKSEIFDDQFSVERPDGSNFTLKIRSTKLEDSAMYFCASKRGEQETQYFGPGTRLLVL.

The chain joins TRBV9 to TRBJ2-3; D gene ambiguous. The CDR3 extends over 15 amino acids. The germline V gene has CDR1 SGDLS and CDR2 YYNGEE. V was cut by 0 bases and J by 3 bases, with 11 bases left in between. CDR3 coding DNA: TGTGCCAGCAGCGTAGCCCCCCTAAGTACAGATACGCAGTATTTT. Protein sequence: CASSVAPLSTDTQYF. Together with reference TRBV9 and TRBJ2-3, the CDR3 gives the full variable domain: DSGVTQTPKHLITATGQRVTLRCSPRSGDLSVYWYQQSLDQGLQFLIQYYNGEERAKGNILERFSAQQFPDLHSELNLSSLELGDSALYFCASSVAPLSTDTQYFGPGTRLTVL.